This is a list of T cell receptor beta chains from one sample in a study of HIV-infected patients and healthy controls. MiXCR was run by TCRdb on the 5' RACE reads, yielding one entry per CDR3 protein. The table lists more than 7,500 distinct CDR3 sequences, almost 8.5% of them singletons. Material: blood, obtained during antiretroviral therapy. The receptors were sampled from an adult with HIV infection. Both conserved end residues are part of each CDR3. D genes are given only for firm matches. The size entry is marked missing in some rows and otherwise reads once, few, many or a size class.

clone_size j_call d_call v_call cdr3_aa cdr3_nt
many TRBJ2-7 NA TRBV6-1 CASKTDTYEQYF TGTGCCAGCAAGACTGACACCTACGAGCAGTACTTC
NA TRBJ1-1 NA TRBV20-1 CSASHAQAFF TGCAGTGCTAGCCATGCCCAAGCTTTCTTT
many TRBJ2-5 TRBD2 TRBV5-4 CASSLWASGLQETQYF TGTGCCAGCAGCTTGTGGGCTAGCGGACTCCAAGAGACCCAGTACTTC
many TRBJ2-1 NA TRBV12-3/TRBV12-4 CASSLFGYNEQFF TGTGCCAGCAGTCTCTTTGGGTACAATGAGCAGTTCTTC
medium-sized TRBJ1-1 TRBD1 TRBV7-2 CASSLVRTGGDTEAFF TGTGCCAGCAGCTTAGTTAGGACAGGGGGTGACACTGAAGCTTTCTTT
few TRBJ2-3 NA TRBV5-1 CASTRDQLTDTQYF TGCGCCAGCACCCGGGACCAACTCACAGATACGCAGTATTTT
medium-sized TRBJ2-5 NA TRBV6-5 CATLLIHGTQETQYF TGTGCCACCCTCCTCATCCACGGGACCCAAGAGACCCAGTACTTC
many TRBJ1-6 NA TRBV6-2/TRBV6-3 CASSYRQNNSPLHF TGTGCCAGCAGTTACCGCCAGAACAATTCACCCCTCCACTTT
medium-sized TRBJ1-2 NA TRBV27 CASSLYPQGGVEGYTF TGTGCCAGCAGTTTATACCCTCAGGGAGGGGTTGAAGGCTACACCTTC
medium-sized TRBJ2-5 TRBD2 TRBV7-3 CASSMGLAEETQYF TGTGCCAGCAGCATGGGACTAGCGGAAGAGACCCAGTACTTC
many TRBJ2-1 TRBD1 TRBV7-9 CASSRDSDEQFF TGTGCCAGCAGCAGGGACAGCGATGAGCAGTTCTTC
many TRBJ2-1 NA TRBV7-2 CASSLDGLYNEQFF TGTGCCAGCAGCTTAGACGGACTGTACAATGAGCAGTTCTTC
NA TRBJ2-1 TRBD2 TRBV30 CAWSGGRGSYNEQFF TGTGCCTGGAGCGGCGGGAGGGGTTCCTACAATGAGCAGTTCTTC
medium-sized TRBJ2-2 TRBD2 TRBV24-1 CATSDSSGRAYSGELFF TGTGCCACCAGTGATTCTAGCGGGAGGGCCTATTCCGGGGAGCTGTTTTTT
many TRBJ2-3 NA TRBV21-1 CASSKAVHRRGGCTDTQYF TGTGCCAGCAGCAAAGCGGTCCACCGTCGCGGGGGTTGCACAGATACGCAGTATTTT
many TRBJ2-3 TRBD2 TRBV7-9 CASSYGRGDADTQYF TGTGCCAGCAGCTACGGACGGGGGGACGCAGATACGCAGTATTTT
NA TRBJ2-7 TRBD1 TRBV30 CAWSVHRDRNSYEQYF TGTGCCTGGAGTGTACATCGGGACAGGAACTCCTACGAGCAGTACTTC
NA TRBJ2-2 TRBD2 TRBV10-3 CAISGGLAGPNTGELFF TGTGCCATCAGTGGGGGGCTAGCGGGGCCAAACACCGGGGAGCTGTTTTTT
medium-sized TRBJ1-1 NA TRBV29-1 CSGTLRTEAFF TGCAGCGGGACGTTGCGGACTGAAGCTTTCTTT
medium-sized TRBJ2-7 TRBD1 TRBV2 CASSEVTGVYEQYF TGTGCCAGCAGTGAAGTGACAGGGGTCTACGAGCAGTACTTC
many TRBJ2-7 TRBD1 TRBV12-3/TRBV12-4 CASSPSTQGSYEQYF TGTGCCAGCAGTCCGTCGACACAGGGGTCCTACGAGCAGTACTTC
NA TRBJ2-2 NA TRBV6-6 CASARGTGELFF TGTGCCAGCGCGAGGGGCACCGGGGAGCTGTTTTTT
NA TRBJ1-4 NA TRBV9 CASSVGLSRDEKLFF TGTGCCAGCAGCGTAGGTTTGTCCAGGGATGAAAAACTGTTTTTT
medium-sized TRBJ2-5 NA TRBV6-2/TRBV6-3 CASSYGLADLGYQETQYF TGTGCCAGCAGTTACGGGCTGGCGGATCTGGGTTACCAAGAGACCCAGTACTTC
NA TRBJ2-6 NA TRBV28 CASRGPRDAASGANVLTF TGTGCCAGCAGGGGTCCCAGGGATGCCGCTTCTGGGGCCAACGTCCTGACTTTC
many TRBJ2-7 TRBD2 TRBV7-9 CASRYSGGSSYEQYF TGTGCCAGCAGATATAGCGGGGGAAGCTCCTACGAGCAGTACTTC
NA TRBJ2-4 TRBD1 TRBV19 CASSRWNRGNIQYF TGTGCCAGTAGCCGATGGAACAGGGGGAATATTCAGTACTTC
medium-sized TRBJ2-1 NA TRBV27 CASSLRGAHEQFF TGTGCCAGCAGTTTAAGGGGGGCCCATGAGCAGTTCTTC
few TRBJ2-5 NA TRBV7-9 CASQGGIQETQYF TGTGCCAGCCAAGGGGGGATCCAAGAGACCCAGTACTTC
many TRBJ1-6 TRBD1 TRBV5-1 CASSLGTGGRNSPLHF TGCGCCAGCAGCTTGGGAACAGGGGGCAGGAATTCACCCCTCCACTTT
NA TRBJ2-5 NA TRBV4-1 CASSQTQTRPWLHF TGCGCCAGCAGCCAAACCCAAACCCGGCCATGGCTCCATTTC
many TRBJ2-7 TRBD2 TRBV4-2 CASSQVVGLAELREQYF TGTGCCAGCAGCCAAGTCGTGGGACTAGCGGAACTACGGGAGCAGTACTTC
many TRBJ2-2 NA TRBV27 CASSFWRNTGELFF TGTGCCAGCAGTTTCTGGCGGAACACCGGGGAGCTGTTTTTT
few TRBJ2-7 NA TRBV12-3/TRBV12-4 CASRQAGTPYEQYF TGTGCCAGCAGACAGGCCGGGACGCCCTACGAGCAGTACTTC
medium-sized TRBJ2-7 TRBD2 TRBV7-9 CASSLLAVEQYF TGTGCCAGCAGCCTCCTAGCGGTCGAGCAGTACTTC
medium-sized TRBJ2-5 TRBD2 TRBV10-3 CAISEGLAGGRETQYF TGTGCCATCAGTGAGGGACTAGCGGGAGGTCGGGAGACCCAGTACTTC